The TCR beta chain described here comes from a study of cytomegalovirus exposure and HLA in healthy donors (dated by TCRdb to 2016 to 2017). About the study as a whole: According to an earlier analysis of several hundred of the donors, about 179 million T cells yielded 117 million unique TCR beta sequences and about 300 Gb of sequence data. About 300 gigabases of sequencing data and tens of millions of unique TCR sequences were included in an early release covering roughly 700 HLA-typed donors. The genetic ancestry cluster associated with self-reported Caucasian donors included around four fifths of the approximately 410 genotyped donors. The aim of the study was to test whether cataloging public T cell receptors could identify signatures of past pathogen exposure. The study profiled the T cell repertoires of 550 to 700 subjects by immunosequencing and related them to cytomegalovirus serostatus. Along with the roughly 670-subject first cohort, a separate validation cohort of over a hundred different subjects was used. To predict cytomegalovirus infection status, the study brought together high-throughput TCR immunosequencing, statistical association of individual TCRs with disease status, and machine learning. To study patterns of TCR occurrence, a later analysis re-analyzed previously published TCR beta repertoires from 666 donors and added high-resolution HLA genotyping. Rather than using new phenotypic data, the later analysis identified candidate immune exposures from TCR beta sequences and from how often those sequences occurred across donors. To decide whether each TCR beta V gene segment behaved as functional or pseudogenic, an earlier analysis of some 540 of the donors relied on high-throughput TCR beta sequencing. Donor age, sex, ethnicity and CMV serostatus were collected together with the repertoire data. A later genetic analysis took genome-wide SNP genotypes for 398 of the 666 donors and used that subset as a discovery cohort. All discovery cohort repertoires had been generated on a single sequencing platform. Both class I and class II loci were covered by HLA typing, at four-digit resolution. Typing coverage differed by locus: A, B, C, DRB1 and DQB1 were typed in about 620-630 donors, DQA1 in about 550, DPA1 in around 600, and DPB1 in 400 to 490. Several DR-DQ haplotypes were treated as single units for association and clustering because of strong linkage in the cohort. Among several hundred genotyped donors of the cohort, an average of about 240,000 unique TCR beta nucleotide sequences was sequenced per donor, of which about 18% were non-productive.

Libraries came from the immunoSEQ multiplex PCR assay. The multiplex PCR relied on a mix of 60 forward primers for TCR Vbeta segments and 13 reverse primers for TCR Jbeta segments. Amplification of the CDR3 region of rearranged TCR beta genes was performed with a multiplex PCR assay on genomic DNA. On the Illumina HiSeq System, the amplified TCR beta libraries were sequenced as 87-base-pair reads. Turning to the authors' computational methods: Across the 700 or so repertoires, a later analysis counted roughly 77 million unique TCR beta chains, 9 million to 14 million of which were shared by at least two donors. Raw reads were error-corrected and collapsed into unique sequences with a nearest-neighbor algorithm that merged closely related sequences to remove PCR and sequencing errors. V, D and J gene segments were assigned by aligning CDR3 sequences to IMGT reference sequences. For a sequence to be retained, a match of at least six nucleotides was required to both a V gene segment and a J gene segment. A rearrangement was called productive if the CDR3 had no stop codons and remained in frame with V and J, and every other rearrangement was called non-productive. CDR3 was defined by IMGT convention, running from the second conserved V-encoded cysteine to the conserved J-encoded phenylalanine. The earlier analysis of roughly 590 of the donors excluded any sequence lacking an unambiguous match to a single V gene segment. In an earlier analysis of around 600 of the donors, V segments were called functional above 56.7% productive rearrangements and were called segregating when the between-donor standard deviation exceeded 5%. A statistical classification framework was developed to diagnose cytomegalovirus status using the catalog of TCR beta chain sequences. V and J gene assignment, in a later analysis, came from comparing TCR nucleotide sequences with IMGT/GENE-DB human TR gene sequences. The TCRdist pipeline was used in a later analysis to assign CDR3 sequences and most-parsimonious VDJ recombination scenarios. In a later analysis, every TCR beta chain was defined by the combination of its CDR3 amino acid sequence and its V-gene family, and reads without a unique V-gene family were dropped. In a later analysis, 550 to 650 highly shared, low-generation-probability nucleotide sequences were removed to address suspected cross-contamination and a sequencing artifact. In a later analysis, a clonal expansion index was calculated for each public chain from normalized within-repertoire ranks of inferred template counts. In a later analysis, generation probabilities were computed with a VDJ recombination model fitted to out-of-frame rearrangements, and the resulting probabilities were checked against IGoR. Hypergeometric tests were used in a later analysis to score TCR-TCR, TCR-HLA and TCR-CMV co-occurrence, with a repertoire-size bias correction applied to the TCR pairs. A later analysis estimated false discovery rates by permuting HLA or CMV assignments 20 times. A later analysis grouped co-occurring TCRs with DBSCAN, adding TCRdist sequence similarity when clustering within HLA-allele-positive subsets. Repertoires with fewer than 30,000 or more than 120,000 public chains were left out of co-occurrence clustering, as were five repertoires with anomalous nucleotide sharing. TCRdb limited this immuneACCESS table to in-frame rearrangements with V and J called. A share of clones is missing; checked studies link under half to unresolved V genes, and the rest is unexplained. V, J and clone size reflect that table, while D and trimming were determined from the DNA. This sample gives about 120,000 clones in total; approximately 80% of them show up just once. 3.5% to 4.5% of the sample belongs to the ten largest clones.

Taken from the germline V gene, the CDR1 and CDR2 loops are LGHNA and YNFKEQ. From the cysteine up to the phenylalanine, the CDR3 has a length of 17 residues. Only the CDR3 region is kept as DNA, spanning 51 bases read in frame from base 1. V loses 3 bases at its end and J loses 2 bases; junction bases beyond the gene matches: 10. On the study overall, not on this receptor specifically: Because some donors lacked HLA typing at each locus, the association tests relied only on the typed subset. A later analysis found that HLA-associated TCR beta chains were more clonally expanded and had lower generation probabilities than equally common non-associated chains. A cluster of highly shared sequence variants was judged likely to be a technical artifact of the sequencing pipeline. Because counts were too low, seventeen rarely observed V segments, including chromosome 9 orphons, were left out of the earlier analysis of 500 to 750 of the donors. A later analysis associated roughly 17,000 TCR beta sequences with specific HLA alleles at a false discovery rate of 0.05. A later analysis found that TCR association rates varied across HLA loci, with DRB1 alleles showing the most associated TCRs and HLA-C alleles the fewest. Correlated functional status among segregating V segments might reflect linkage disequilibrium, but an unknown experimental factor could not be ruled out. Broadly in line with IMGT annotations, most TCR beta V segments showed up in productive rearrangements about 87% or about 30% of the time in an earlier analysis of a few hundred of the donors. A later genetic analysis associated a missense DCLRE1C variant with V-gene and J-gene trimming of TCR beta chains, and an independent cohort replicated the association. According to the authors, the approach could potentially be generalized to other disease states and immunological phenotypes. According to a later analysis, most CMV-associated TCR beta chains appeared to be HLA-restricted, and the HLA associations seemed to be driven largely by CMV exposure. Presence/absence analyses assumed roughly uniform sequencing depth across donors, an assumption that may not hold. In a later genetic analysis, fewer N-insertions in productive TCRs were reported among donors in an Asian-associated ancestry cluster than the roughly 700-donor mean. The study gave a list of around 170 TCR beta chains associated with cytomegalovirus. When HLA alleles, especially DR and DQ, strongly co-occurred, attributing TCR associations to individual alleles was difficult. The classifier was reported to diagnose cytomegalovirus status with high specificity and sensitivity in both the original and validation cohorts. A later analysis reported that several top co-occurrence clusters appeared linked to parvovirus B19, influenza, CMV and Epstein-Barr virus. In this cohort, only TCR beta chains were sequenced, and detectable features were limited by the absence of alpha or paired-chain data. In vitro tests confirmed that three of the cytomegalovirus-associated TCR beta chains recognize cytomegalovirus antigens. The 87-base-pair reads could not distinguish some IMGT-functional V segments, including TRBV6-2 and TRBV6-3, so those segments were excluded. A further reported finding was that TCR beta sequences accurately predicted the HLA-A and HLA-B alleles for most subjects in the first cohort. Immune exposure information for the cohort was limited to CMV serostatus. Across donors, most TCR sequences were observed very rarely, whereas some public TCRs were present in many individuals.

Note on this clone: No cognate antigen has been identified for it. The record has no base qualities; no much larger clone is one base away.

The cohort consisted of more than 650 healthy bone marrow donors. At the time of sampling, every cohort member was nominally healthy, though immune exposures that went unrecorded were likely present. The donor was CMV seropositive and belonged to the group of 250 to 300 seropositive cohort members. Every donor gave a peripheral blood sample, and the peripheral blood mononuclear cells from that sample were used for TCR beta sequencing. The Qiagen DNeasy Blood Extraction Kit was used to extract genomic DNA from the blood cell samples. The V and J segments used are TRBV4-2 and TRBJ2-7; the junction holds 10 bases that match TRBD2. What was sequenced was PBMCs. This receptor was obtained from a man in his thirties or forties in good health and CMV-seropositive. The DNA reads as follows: TGTGCCAGCAGCCATAGACAGGGAACTAGCGGGACCTACGAGCAGTACTTC. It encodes CASSHRQGTSGTYEQYF.